This TCR beta chain appears in the sequencing data of a study of OX40 agonist ivuxolimab in advanced cancers. In the study overall: Three patients showed partial responses: one hepatocellular carcinoma and two cutaneous melanoma cases.

Data came from immunoSEQ multiplex PCR; TCRdb stores just in-frame clones and leaves some out. Here the sample spans 65,000 to 85,000 clones, around 82% being singletons. Study results and limitations: Averaged across samples, CD8+ T cells carried more expanded clones than CD4+ did. There was clonal expansion of CD4+ and CD8+ blood T cells by week 6 at 0.1 to 3.0 mg/kg.

Turning to this clone: Its specificity is not known.

This CDR3 is 14 amino acids long. The V and J ends lost 1 base and 8 bases respectively, with 12 bases between them. Germline assignment: CDR1 SGHTA and CDR2 FQGNSA. Sequenced material: CD4+ or CD8+ T cells sorted from blood, taken in a trial of the OX40 agonist ivuxolimab. The sequence came from an adult with an advanced solid tumor such as melanoma, head and neck, liver or kidney cancer. V usage is TRBV7-2 and J usage is TRBJ1-5; possibly TRBD1 for D (6 bases). The CDR3 loop reads CASSLGRGSEPQHF. CDR3 bases: TGTGCCAGCAGCTTAGGCAGGGGAAGTGAGCCCCAGCATTTT. Full variable domain (missing parts from reference TRBV7-2 and TRBJ1-5): GAGVSQSPSNKVTEKGKDVELRCDPISGHTALYWYRQSLGQGLEFLIYFQGNSAPDKSGLPSDRFSAERTGGSVSTLTIQRTQQEDSAVYLCASSLGRGSEPQHFGDGTRLSIL.